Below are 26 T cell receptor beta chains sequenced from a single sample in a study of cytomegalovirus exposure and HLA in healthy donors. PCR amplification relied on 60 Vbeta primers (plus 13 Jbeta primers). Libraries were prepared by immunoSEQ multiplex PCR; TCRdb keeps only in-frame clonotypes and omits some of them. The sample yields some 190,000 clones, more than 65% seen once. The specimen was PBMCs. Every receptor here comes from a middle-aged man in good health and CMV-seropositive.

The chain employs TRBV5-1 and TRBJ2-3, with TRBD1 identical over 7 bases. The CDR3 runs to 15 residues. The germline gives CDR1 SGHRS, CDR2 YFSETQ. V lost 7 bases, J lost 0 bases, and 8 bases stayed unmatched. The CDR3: CASGLVTGSTDTQYF. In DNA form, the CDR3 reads TGCGCCAGCGGCCTGGTGACAGGGAGCACAGATACGCAGTATTTT.

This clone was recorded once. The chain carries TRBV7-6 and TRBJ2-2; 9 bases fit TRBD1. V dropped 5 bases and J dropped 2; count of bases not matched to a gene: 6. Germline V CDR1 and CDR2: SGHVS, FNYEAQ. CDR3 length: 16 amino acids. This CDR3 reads CASSPPGQGNTGELFF. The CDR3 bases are TGTGCCAGCAGCCCTCCGGGACAGGGAAACACCGGGGAGCTGTTTTTT. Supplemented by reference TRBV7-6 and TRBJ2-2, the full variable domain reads GAGVSQSPRYKVTKRGQDVALRCDPISGHVSLYWYRQALGQGPEFLTYFNYEAQQDKSGLPNDRFSAERPEGSISTLTIQRTEQRDSAMYRCASSPPGQGNTGELFFGEGSRLTVL.

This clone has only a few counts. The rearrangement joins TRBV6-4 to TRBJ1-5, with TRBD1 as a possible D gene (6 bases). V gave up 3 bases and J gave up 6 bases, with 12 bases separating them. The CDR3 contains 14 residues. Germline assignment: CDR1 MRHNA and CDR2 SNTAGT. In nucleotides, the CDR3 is TGTGCCAGCAGTGAAGAGGTAGGGGGTCAGCCCCAGCATTTT. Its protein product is CASSEEVGGQPQHF.

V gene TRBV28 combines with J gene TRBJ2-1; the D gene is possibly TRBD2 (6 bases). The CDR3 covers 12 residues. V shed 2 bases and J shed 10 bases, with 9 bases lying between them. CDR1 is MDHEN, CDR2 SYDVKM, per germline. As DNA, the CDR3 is TGTGCCAGCAGTTTAGGGGCGGGAGAGCAGTTCTTC. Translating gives CASSLGAGEQFF.

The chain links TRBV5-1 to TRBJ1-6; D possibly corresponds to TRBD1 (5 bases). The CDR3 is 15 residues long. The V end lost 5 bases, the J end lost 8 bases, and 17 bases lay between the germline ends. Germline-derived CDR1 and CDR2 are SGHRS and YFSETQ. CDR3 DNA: TGCGCCAGCAGTTCACCCAGGGTTGGTTATTCACCCCTCCACTTT. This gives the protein CASSSPRVGYSPLHF.

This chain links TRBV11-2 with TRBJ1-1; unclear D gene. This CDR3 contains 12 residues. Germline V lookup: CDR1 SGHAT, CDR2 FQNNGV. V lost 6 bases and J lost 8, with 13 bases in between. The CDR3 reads CASRREMGEAFF. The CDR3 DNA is TGTGCCAGCAGGCGGGAGATGGGAGAAGCTTTCTTT.

Written as DNA, the CDR3 is TGTGCCAGCAGGTCAACAGGGGGATTCTCTGGGGCCAACGTCCTGACTTTC. This gives the protein CASRSTGGFSGANVLTF. This sequence joins TRBV2 and TRBJ2-6, with TRBD1 matching 8 bases. The CDR3 loop spans 17 amino acids. With 6 bases clipped from V and 0 bases from J, the junction kept 7 bases outside the gene matches. CDR1 and CDR2 (germline): SNHLY, FYNNEI.

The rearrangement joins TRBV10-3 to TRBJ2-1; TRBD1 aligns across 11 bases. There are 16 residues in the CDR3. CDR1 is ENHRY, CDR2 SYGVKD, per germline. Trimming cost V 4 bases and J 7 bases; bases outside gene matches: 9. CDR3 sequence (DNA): TGTGCCATCAGTGCATGGAGGACAGGGGGCACGAATGAGCAGTTCTTC. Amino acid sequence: CAISAWRTGGTNEQFF.

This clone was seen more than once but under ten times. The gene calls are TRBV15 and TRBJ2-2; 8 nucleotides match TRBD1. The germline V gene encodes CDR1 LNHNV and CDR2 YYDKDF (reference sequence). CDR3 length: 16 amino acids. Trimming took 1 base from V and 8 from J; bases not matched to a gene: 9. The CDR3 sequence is CATSRAGTGVRGELFF. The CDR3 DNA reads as TGTGCCACCAGCAGAGCCGGGACAGGCGTAAGGGGGGAGCTGTTTTTT. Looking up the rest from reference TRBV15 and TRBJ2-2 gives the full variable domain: DAMVIQNPRYQVTQFGKPVTLSCSQTLNHNVMYWYQQKSSQAPKLLFHYYDKDFNNEADTPDNFQSRRPNTSFCFLDIRSPGLGDTAMYLCATSRAGTGVRGELFFGEGSRLTVL.

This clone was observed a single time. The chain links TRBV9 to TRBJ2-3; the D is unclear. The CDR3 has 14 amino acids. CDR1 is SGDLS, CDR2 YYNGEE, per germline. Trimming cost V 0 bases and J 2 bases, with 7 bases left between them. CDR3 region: CASSVGDITDTQYF. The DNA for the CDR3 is TGTGCCAGCAGCGTAGGAGACATCACAGATACGCAGTATTTT.

The CDR3 DNA sequence: TGTGCCAGCGCGGGGGTAACGGAGACCCAGTACTTC. It encodes CASAGVTETQYF. The J gene is TRBJ2-5, the V gene TRBV6-1; 7 bases map to TRBD2. Trimming removed 8 bases from V and 5 bases from J; junction bases left unmatched: 5. Looked up from germline, CDR1 is MNHNS and CDR2 is SASEGT. This CDR3 is 12 amino acids long.

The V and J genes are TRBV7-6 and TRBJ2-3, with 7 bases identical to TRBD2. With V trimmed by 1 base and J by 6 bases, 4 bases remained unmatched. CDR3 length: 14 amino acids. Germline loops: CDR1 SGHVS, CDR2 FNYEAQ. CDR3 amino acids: CASSLEASGDTQYF. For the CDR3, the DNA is TGTGCCAGCAGCTTAGAGGCTAGCGGTGATACGCAGTATTTT.

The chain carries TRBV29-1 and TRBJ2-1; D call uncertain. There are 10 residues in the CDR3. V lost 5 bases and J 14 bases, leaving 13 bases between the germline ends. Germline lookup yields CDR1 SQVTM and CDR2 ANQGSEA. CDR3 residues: CSVSSNFKFF. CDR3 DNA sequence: TGCAGCGTTTCTTCTAACTTCAAGTTCTTC.

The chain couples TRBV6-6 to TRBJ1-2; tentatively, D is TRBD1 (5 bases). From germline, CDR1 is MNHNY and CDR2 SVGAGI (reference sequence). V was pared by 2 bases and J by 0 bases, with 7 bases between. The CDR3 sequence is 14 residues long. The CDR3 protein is CASSYRQTNYGYTF. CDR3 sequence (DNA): TGTGCCAGCAGTTACCGACAGACTAACTATGGCTACACCTTC.

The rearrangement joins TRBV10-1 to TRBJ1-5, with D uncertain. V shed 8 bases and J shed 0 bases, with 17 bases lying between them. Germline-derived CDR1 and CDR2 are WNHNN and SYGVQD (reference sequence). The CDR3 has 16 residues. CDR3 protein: CASDPPPHSSNQPQHF. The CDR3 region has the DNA TGCGCCAGCGACCCTCCACCACACAGTAGCAATCAGCCCCAGCATTTT.

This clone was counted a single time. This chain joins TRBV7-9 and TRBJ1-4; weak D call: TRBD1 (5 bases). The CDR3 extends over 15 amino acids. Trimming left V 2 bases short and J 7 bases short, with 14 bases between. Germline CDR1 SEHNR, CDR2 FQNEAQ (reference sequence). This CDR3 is CASSLPAGSSEKLFF. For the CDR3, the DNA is TGTGCCAGCAGCTTACCGGCAGGGTCAAGTGAAAAACTGTTTTTT.

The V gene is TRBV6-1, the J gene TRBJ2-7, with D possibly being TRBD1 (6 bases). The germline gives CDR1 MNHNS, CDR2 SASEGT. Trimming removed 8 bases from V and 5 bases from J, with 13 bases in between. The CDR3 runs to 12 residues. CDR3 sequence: CASQTGYNEQYF. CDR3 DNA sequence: TGTGCCAGCCAAACAGGGTATAACGAGCAGTACTTC.

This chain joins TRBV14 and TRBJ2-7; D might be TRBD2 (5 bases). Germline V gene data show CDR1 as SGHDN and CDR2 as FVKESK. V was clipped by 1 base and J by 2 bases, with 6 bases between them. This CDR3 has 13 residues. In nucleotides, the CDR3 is TGTGCCAGCAGCCAAGGGAGGCCCTACGAGCAGTACTTC. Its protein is CASSQGRPYEQYF. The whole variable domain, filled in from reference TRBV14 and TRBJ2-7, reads EAGVTQFPSHSVIEKGQTVTLRCDPISGHDNLYWYRRVMGKEIKFLLHFVKESKQDESGMPNNRFLAERTGGTYSTLKVQPAELEDSGVYFCASSQGRPYEQYFGPGTRLTVT.

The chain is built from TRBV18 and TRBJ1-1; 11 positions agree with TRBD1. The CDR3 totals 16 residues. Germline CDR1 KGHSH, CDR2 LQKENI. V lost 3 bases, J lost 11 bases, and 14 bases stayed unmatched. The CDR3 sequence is CASSPLTGTGGWRAFF. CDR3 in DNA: TGTGCCAGCTCACCGCTCACAGGGACAGGGGGATGGCGGGCTTTCTTT.

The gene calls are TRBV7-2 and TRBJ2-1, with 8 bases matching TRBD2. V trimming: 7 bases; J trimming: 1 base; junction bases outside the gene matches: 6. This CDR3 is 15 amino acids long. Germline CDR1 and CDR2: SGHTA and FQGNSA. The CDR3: CASNPSGGSYNEQFF. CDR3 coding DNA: TGTGCCAGCAACCCCTCGGGGGGGTCCTACAATGAGCAGTTCTTC.

CDR3 loop: CASRTGGLNTEAFF. The CDR3 DNA sequence: TGTGCCAGCAGAACGGGGGGTTTGAACACTGAAGCTTTCTTT. The V and J genes are TRBV27 and TRBJ1-1, with TRBD1 as a possible D gene (5 bases). This CDR3 has 14 amino acids. Trimming removed 6 bases at V and 0 bases at J, with 11 bases between. The germline V gene encodes CDR1 MNHEY and CDR2 SMNVEV (reference sequence).

The CDR3 spells CATSRDGSGSSKQYF. The CDR3 region has the DNA TGTGCCACCAGCAGAGATGGTAGCGGGAGTAGCAAGCAGTACTTC. The rearrangement uses TRBV15 and TRBJ2-7, with 9 bases fitting TRBD2. CDR1 LNHNV and CDR2 YYDKDF come from the germline V gene (reference sequence). V lost 0 bases and J lost 8; bases outside the gene matches: 8. The CDR3 consists of 15 residues.

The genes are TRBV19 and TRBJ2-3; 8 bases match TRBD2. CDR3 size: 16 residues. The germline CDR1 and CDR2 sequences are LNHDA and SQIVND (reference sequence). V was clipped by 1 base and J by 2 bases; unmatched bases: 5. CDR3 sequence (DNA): TGTGCCAGTAGTATAGCCGGGGGACTAGACACAGATACGCAGTATTTT. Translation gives CASSIAGGLDTDTQYF.

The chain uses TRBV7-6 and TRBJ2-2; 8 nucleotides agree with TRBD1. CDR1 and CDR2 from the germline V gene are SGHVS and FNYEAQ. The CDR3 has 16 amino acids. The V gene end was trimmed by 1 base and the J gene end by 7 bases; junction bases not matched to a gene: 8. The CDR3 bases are TGTGCCAGCAGCTTAGTGCAACAGGGGGTCGGCGGGGAGCTGTTTTTT. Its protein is CASSLVQQGVGGELFF.

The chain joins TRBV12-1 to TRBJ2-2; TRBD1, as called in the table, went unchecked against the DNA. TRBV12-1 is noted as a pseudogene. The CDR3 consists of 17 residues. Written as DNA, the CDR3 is TGTGCCAGCAGCTTTGCATATCAGGGGGCGCGAACCGGGGAGCTGTTTTTT. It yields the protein CASSFAYQGARTGELFF.

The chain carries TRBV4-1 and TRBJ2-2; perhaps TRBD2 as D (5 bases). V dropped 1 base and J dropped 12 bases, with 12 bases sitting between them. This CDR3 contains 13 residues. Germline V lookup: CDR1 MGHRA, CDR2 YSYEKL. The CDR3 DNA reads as TGCGCCAGCAGCCAAGGGAGGAGTGAGAAGCTGTTTTTT. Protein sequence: CASSQGRSEKLFF.